The clone carrying this TCR beta chain has more than one count but fewer than ten. TCRdb analysed the 5' RACE reads with MiXCR anew, one entry per CDR3 protein. The profile shows approximately 81,000 distinct CDR3 sequences, roughly 7.7% of them singletons. This entry is derived from a study of human T cells and chemical hapten exposure. Whole blood, unfractionated, served as the material for total RNA extraction. This TCR was sampled from a male donor in good health.

The CDR3, as DNA: TGTGCCACCGAAGAGGCGGGCACCCTGGGCACAGATACGCAGTATTTT. Protein: CATEEAGTLGTDTQYF. The V gene is TRBV10-3, the J gene TRBJ2-3; D might be TRBD2 (5 bases). The V end lost 10 bases, the J end lost 1 base, and 21 bases lay between the germline ends. The CDR3 is 16 amino acids. CDR1 and CDR2 from the germline V gene are ENHRY and SYGVKD.